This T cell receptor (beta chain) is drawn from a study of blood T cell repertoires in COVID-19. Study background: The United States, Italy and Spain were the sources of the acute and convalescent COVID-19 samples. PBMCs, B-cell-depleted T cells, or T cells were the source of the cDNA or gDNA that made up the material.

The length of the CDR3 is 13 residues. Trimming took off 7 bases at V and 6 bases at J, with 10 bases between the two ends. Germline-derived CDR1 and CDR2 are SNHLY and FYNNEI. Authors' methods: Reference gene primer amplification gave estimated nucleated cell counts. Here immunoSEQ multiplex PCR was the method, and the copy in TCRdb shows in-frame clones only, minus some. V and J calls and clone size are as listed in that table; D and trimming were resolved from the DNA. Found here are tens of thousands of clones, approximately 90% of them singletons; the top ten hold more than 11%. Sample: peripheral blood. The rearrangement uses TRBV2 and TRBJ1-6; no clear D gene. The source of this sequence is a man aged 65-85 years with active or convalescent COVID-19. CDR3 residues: CASTNSPNSPLHF. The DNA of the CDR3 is TGTGCCAGCACTAACAGTCCTAATTCACCCCTCCACTTT.